The clone carrying this T cell receptor beta chain has more than one count but fewer than ten. This sample stems from a study of T cell repertoires in cytomegalovirus infection. MiXCR, run by TCRdb on the reads, gives a single entry per CDR3 protein. The table has 630,000 or so distinct CDR3 sequences, approximately 24% seen once. Trimming pared 0 bases from V and 4 bases from J, leaving 12 bases between. This CDR3 has 14 residues. Per the germline V gene, CDR1 is DFQATT and CDR2 is SNEGSKA (reference sequence). The receptor's source is a human donor in good health (CMV status not recorded). Some clones in this sample may be carry-over from other donors' samples. The specimen sequenced was CD8+ T cells from PBMCs. The chain joins TRBV20-1 to TRBJ1-2; weak D call: TRBD1 (6 bases). CDR3 bases: TGCAGTGCTAGAGATCTACAGGGAGCCTATGGCTACACCTTC. It encodes CSARDLQGAYGYTF.